The clone carrying this T cell receptor beta chain has ten or more counts. Its target is unknown. The data originate from a study of regulatory T cells in long-lasting Graves disease. Study context: Graves' patients with a new diagnosis had received antithyroid drugs under 3 months. Study outcomes and limitations: Persistent disease samples used TRBV28, TRBJ1-2 and TRBJ2-5 preferentially.

As to time point: newly diagnosed GD, antithyroid drugs for less than 3 months. After RNA was extracted from PBMCs, the TCR library was made from it. Arm-PCR with iRepertoire HTBI primers amplified the CDR3 regions for these TCR beta libraries. TCRdb passed the multiplex PCR reads through MiXCR, listing each CDR3 protein once. The sample contains approximately 400,000 distinct CDR3 sequences, just under 15% of which appear only once. This CDR3 region has 15 residues. V lost 4 bases and J lost 6; bases outside the gene matches: 10. Germline lookup yields CDR1 SGHDT and CDR2 YYEEEE. These same records also appear under a second study, on T cells in Graves' hyperthyroidism and ophthalmopathy.

The sequence was collected from a woman younger than 45 with Graves disease. Sample: peripheral blood mononuclear cells (PBMCs), taken at new diagnosis, from a patient treated with antithyroid drugs. J is TRBJ2-5 and V is TRBV5-6, with 9 bases fitting TRBD1. The CDR3 spells CASSEGQGFLKTQYF. Here the CDR3 DNA reads TGTGCCAGCAGCGAGGGACAGGGCTTTCTAAAGACCCAGTACTTC.